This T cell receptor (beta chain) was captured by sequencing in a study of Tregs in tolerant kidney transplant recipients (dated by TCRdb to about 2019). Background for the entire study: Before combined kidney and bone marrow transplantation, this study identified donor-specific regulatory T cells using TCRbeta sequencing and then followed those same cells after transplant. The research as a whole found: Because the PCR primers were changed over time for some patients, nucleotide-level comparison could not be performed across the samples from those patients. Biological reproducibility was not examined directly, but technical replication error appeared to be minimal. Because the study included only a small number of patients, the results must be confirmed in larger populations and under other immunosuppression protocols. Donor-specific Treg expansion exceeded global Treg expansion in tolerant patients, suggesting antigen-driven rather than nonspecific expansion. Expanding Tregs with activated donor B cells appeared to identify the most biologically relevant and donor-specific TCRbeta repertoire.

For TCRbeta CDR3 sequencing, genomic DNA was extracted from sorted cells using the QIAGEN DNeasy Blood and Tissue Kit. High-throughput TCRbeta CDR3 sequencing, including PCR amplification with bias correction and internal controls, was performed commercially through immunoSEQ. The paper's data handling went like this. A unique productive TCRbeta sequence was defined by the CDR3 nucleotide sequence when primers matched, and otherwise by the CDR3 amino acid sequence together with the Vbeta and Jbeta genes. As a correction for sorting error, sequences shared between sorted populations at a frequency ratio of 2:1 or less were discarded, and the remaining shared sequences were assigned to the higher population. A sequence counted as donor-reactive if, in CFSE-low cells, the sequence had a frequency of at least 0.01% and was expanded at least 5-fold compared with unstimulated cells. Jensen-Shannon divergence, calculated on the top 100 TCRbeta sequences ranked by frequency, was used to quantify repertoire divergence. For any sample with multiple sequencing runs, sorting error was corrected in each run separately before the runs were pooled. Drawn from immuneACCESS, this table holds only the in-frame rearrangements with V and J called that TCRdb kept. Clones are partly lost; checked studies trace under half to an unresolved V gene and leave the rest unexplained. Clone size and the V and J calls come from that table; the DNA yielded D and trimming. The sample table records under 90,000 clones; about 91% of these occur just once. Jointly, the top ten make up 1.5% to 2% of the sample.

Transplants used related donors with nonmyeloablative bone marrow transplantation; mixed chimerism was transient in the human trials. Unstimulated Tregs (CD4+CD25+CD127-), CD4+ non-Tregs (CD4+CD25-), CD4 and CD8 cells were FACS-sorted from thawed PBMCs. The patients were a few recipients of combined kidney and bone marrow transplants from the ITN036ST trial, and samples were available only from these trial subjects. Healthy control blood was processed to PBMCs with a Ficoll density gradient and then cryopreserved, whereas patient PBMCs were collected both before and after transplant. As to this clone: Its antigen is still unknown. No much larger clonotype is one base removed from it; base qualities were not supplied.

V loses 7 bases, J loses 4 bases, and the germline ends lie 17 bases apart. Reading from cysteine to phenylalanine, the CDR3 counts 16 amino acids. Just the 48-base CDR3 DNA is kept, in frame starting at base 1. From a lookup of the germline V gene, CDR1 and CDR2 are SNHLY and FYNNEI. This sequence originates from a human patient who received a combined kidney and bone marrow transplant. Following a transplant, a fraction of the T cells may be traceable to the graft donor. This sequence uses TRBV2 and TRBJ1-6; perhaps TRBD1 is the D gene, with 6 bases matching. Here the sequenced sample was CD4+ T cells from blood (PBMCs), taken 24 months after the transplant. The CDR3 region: CASIDRPSLYNSPLHF. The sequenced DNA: TGTGCCAGCATCGACAGGCCTAGTCTTTATAATTCACCCCTCCACTTT. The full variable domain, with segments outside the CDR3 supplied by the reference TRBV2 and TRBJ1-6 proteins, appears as EPEVTQTPSHQVTQMGQEVILRCVPISNHLYFYWYRQILGQKVEFLVSFYNNEISEKSEIFDDQFSVERPDGSNFTLKIRSTKLEDSAMYFCASIDRPSLYNSPLHFGNGTRLTVT.